A single sample gave rise to the 15 T cell receptor beta chains below, sequenced in a study of cytomegalovirus exposure and HLA in healthy donors. PCR was performed using 60 Vbeta and 13 Jbeta primers. Clones were sequenced by immunoSEQ multiplex PCR, and TCRdb holds only the in-frame ones, with some missing. Of around 170,000 clones in the sample, around 80% were seen once. What was sequenced was PBMCs. These receptors all stem from a girl aged 5-17 years in good health and CMV-seropositive.

This clone was recorded only once. The chain links TRBV5-5 to TRBJ2-3, with D possibly TRBD2 on 6 matching bases. The V end lost 2 bases, the J end lost 4 bases, and 11 bases lay between the germline ends. CDR3 size: 14 residues. Germline V lookup: CDR1 SGHKS, CDR2 YYEKEE (reference sequence). CDR3 sequence: CASSFGGSADTQYF. The CDR3 nucleotides read TGTGCCAGCAGCTTCGGGGGATCGGCAGATACGCAGTATTTT.

This clone was recorded a few times. The chain employs TRBV4-3 and TRBJ1-3; 7 positions match TRBD1. Trimming at V came to 0 bases and at J to 7 bases, leaving 9 bases not matched to a gene. Germline-derived CDR1 and CDR2 are LGHNA and YSLEER. This CDR3 is 16 amino acids long. The CDR3 region is CASSQDLAGGINTIYF. The DNA of the CDR3 is TGCGCCAGCAGCCAAGATTTAGCAGGGGGTATCAACACCATATATTTT.

The chain combines TRBV5-1 with TRBJ2-7; D unclear. The length of the CDR3 is 13 residues. Trimming took 3 bases from V and 6 from J, leaving 13 bases between them. CDR1 is SGHRS and CDR2 is YFSETQ in the germline V gene. The CDR3 coding sequence is TGCGCCAGCAGCTCTGCTACTACGGGCGAGCAGTACTTC. Its translation: CASSSATTGEQYF. Full variable domain (outside the CDR3, taken from reference TRBV5-1 and TRBJ2-7): KAGVTQTPRYLIKTRGQQVTLSCSPISGHRSVSWYQQTPGQGLQFLFEYFSETQRNKGNFPGRFSGRQFSNSRSEMNVSTLELGDSALYLCASSSATTGEQYFGPGTRLTVT.

V and J are TRBV27 and TRBJ2-7, with a tentative D call TRBD2 (5 bases). The CDR3 is 15 amino acids. V was pared by 0 bases and J by 3 bases, with 12 bases between. Germline CDR1 MNHEY, CDR2 SMNVEV (reference sequence). The chain's CDR3 is CASSLSGLGSYEQYF. The CDR3 nucleotides are TGTGCCAGCAGTTTATCAGGGCTGGGGAGCTACGAGCAGTACTTC.

This sequence joins TRBV5-1 and TRBJ2-3, with 8 bases aligning to TRBD2. The V gene's germline CDR1 is SGHRS and CDR2 YFSETQ. V dropped 4 bases and J dropped 4; count of bases not matched to a gene: 8. This CDR3 is built from 15 residues. The CDR3 loop reads CASSPQRGPADTQYF. The DNA for the CDR3 is TGCGCCAGCAGCCCCCAGCGGGGGCCCGCAGATACGCAGTATTTT.

This sequence joins TRBV5-4 and TRBJ2-7; possibly TRBD1 for D (6 bases). Germline V gene sequence: CDR1 SGHNT, CDR2 YYREEE (reference sequence). The CDR3 extends over 15 amino acids. V lost 0 bases and J 6 bases, leaving 16 bases between the germline ends. As DNA, the CDR3 is TGTGCCAGCAGCTTGGACGTACAGGGAAGGACCGAGCAGTACTTC. It specifies CASSLDVQGRTEQYF.

This sequence joins TRBV10-3 and TRBJ2-3, with 7 positions matching TRBD1. With V trimmed by 0 bases and J by 2 bases, 2 bases remained unmatched. Germline CDR1 ENHRY, CDR2 SYGVKD. There are 15 residues in the CDR3. CDR3 coding DNA: TGTGCCATCAGTGAGTCCACAGGGGTCACAGATACGCAGTATTTT. Translated, it gives CAISESTGVTDTQYF.

This rearrangement joins TRBV5-4 to TRBJ2-5; TRBD1 aligns across 7 bases. Germline-derived CDR1 and CDR2 are SGHNT and YYREEE (reference sequence). The CDR3 runs 14 residues. Germline trimming cut 4 bases from V and 3 bases from J; bases unmatched to any gene: 6. DNA for the CDR3: TGTGCCAGCAGCCCAGGGACAGAAGAAGAGACCCAGTACTTC. It encodes CASSPGTEEETQYF.

This sequence joins TRBV6-6 and TRBJ2-7; D not certain. The CDR3 is made up of 13 amino acids. Trimming shortened V by 2 bases and J by 5 bases, and 10 bases separated the two germline ends. Germline values: CDR1 MNHNY, CDR2 SVGAGI (reference sequence). The CDR3 DNA sequence: TGTGCCAGCAGTTACGCGAACTACCACGAGCAGTACTTC. Its protein is CASSYANYHEQYF.

The rearrangement joins TRBV5-4 to TRBJ2-2; D is unclear. CDR3 length equals 16 residues. The V end was cut by 0 bases, the J end by 4 bases, with 13 bases between. The germline V gene has CDR1 SGHNT and CDR2 YYREEE (reference sequence). This CDR3 is CASSLVSIVSTGELFF. CDR3 nucleotides: TGTGCCAGCAGCTTGGTGTCTATTGTTTCCACCGGGGAGCTGTTTTTT. Complete variable domain (other parts from reference TRBV5-4 and TRBJ2-2): ETGVTQSPTHLIKTRGQQVTLRCSSQSGHNTVSWYQQALGQGPQFIFQYYREEENGRGNFPPRFSGLQFPNYSSELNVNALELDDSALYLCASSLVSIVSTGELFFGEGSRLTVL.

In its sample, this clone was seen a few times. The chain carries TRBV27 and TRBJ1-1; maybe TRBD1 (6 bases). The CDR3 extends over 14 amino acids. Trimming took off 6 bases at V and 4 bases at J, with 15 bases between the two ends. From germline, CDR1 is MNHEY and CDR2 SMNVEV (reference sequence). The CDR3 reads CASSGTMGSTEAFF. Here the CDR3 DNA reads TGTGCCAGCAGCGGGACAATGGGATCCACTGAAGCTTTCTTT.

The rearrangement links TRBV4-1 to TRBJ2-2; possibly TRBD2 for D (6 bases). V lost 5 bases to trimming and J lost 7 bases, with 17 bases between them. The CDR3 runs to 15 residues. Germline V gene lookup returns CDR1 MGHRA and CDR2 YSYEKL. CDR3 coding DNA: TGCGCCAGCAGCTACCGCCCCGGGACTTACGGGGAGCTGTTTTTT. Translation gives CASSYRPGTYGELFF.

The chain uses TRBV7-9 and TRBJ2-7; 7 bases align to TRBD2. CDR1 SEHNR and CDR2 FQNEAQ come from the germline V gene (reference sequence). This CDR3 has 16 amino acids. The trim removed 0 bases at V and 1 base at J, leaving 6 bases unmatched. Here the CDR3 reads CASSLARGSPSYEQYF. DNA for the CDR3: TGTGCCAGCAGCTTAGCCCGCGGGAGTCCATCCTACGAGCAGTACTTC.

This chain links TRBV7-2 with TRBJ2-7; the match to TRBD2 covers 10 bases. The V segment lost 6 bases and the J segment 3 bases; nucleotides outside the gene matches: 8. The CDR3 totals 15 residues. CDR1 is SGHTA, CDR2 FQGNSA, per germline. The CDR3 protein is CASRRTGLASYEQYF. The CDR3 bases are TGTGCCAGCAGGCGAACGGGACTAGCGAGCTACGAGCAGTACTTC.

This chain links TRBV7-2 with TRBJ2-2, with D possibly TRBD1 on 5 matching bases. This CDR3 has 15 amino acids. CDR1 and CDR2 (germline): SGHTA, FQGNSA. Trimming pared 4 bases from V and 5 bases from J, leaving 14 bases between. In nucleotides, the CDR3 is TGTGCCAGCAGCTATCAGACAGATCCGACCGGGGAGCTGTTTTTT. It encodes CASSYQTDPTGELFF.